The 31 T cell receptor beta chains listed next were all sequenced from one sample in a study of cytomegalovirus exposure and HLA in healthy donors. The PCR ran on 60 Vbeta and 13 Jbeta primers. Using immunoSEQ multiplex PCR, the repertoire was profiled, and TCRdb retains in-frame clones only, with some absent. The repertoire consists of about 150,000 clones, with about four fifths occurring once and the leading ten covering about 3.7%. Sample: PBMCs. The receptors shown here come from a human donor in good health.

The count of this clone is one. The chain recombines TRBV2 with TRBJ1-5; 8 nucleotides agree with TRBD1. There are 17 residues in the CDR3. CDR1 is SNHLY, CDR2 FYNNEI, per germline. V was pared by 5 bases and J by 6 bases, with 15 bases of the junction left unmatched. CDR3 coding DNA: TGTGCCAGCAGTTCACGGACAGGGTCTAAGGGTTCTCAGCCCCAGCATTTT. It translates to CASSSRTGSKGSQPQHF.

This clone is a singleton in its sample. This rearrangement joins TRBV19 to TRBJ2-1; possibly TRBD2 for D (6 bases). The CDR3 runs to 17 residues. From germline, CDR1 is LNHDA and CDR2 SQIVND (reference sequence). Trimming took off 4 bases at V and 3 bases at J, with 19 bases between the two ends. In DNA, the CDR3 is TGTGCCAGTAGTACGGCCGACAGCTTAGCGGTCTACAATGAGCAGTTCTTC. As protein: CASSTADSLAVYNEQFF.

The chain couples TRBV5-1 to TRBJ2-6; the D is unclear. Germline V gene lookup returns CDR1 SGHRS and CDR2 YFSETQ. V lost 0 bases and J 2 bases, leaving 9 bases between the germline ends. The CDR3 length is 16 residues. The CDR3 DNA reads TGCGCCAGCAGCTTGGGGCGGCAGCCTGGGGCCAACGTCCTGACTTTC. This encodes CASSLGRQPGANVLTF.

This sequence joins TRBV7-2 and TRBJ2-7; 10 bases align to TRBD1. The CDR3 spans 15 residues. From germline, CDR1 is SGHTA and CDR2 FQGNSA. Unmatched junction bases numbered 5, after V lost 3 bases and J lost 3 bases. For the CDR3, the DNA is TGTGCCAGCAGCTTGAGGACAGGGGGAGGCTACGAGCAGTACTTC. Encoded protein: CASSLRTGGGYEQYF.

J is TRBJ1-4 and V is TRBV7-6; no reliable D call. The CDR3 runs to 16 residues. V lost 3 bases to trimming and J lost 4 bases, with 15 bases between them. Per the germline V gene, CDR1 is SGHVS and CDR2 is FNYEAQ. The chain's CDR3 is CASSFAPINFNEKLFF. For the CDR3, the DNA is TGTGCCAGCAGCTTCGCCCCGATCAACTTTAATGAAAAACTGTTTTTT.

This clone was seen a few times. The chain employs TRBV5-6 and TRBJ1-5; 8 nucleotides match TRBD1. Germline assignment: CDR1 SGHDT and CDR2 YYEEEE. This CDR3 is 15 amino acids long. V lost 2 bases and J lost 3; bases outside the gene matches: 4. CDR3 sequence: CASSLGQGNNQPQHF. The CDR3 DNA follows: TGTGCCAGCAGCTTAGGACAGGGAAACAATCAGCCCCAGCATTTT. Variable domain in full (rest from reference TRBV5-6 and TRBJ1-5): DAGVTQSPTHLIKTRGQQVTLRCSPKSGHDTVSWYQQALGQGPQFIFQYYEEEERQRGNFPDRFSGHQFPNYSSELNVNALLLGDSALYLCASSLGQGNNQPQHFGDGTRLSIL.

V is TRBV7-3 and J is TRBJ2-3; D not certain. Germline CDR1 and CDR2: SGHTA and FQGTGA. Trimming pared 3 bases from V and 1 base from J, leaving 2 bases between. The CDR3 totals 12 residues. The chain's CDR3 is CASSFGTDTQYF. The CDR3 coding sequence is TGTGCCAGCAGCTTCGGCACAGATACGCAGTATTTT.

The chain employs TRBV5-6 and TRBJ2-3; TRBD2 matches at 7 bases. This CDR3 is built from 15 residues. CDR1 SGHDT and CDR2 YYEEEE come from the germline V gene. Trimming took 3 bases from V and 2 from J; bases not matched to a gene: 6. CDR3 residues: CASSWGLYLTDTQYF. The CDR3 DNA reads as TGTGCCAGCAGCTGGGGACTATACCTCACAGATACGCAGTATTTT.

This chain connects TRBV27 to TRBJ2-2; 7 nucleotides line up with TRBD2. Germline lookup yields CDR1 MNHEY and CDR2 SMNVEV (reference sequence). Losses at the gene ends were 4 bases for V and 7 bases for J; bases not matched to a gene: 6. This CDR3 spans 14 amino acids. CDR3 bases: TGTGCCAGCAGTTCAAGACTAGCTGGCGGGGAGCTGTTTTTT. This encodes CASSSRLAGGELFF.

The rearrangement links TRBV4-2 to TRBJ2-1; tentatively, D is TRBD2 (5 bases). Trimming removed 4 bases at V and 3 bases at J, with 16 bases between. The CDR3 loop spans 16 amino acids. CDR1 is LGHNA and CDR2 is YNFKEQ in the germline V gene. In DNA, the CDR3 is TGTGCCAGCAGCCCCGCGGGCCCCCAACACTACAATGAGCAGTTCTTC. Translation gives CASSPAGPQHYNEQFF.

V usage is TRBV5-1 and J usage is TRBJ1-5; no clear D gene. The CDR3 is 15 residues long. The V gene's germline CDR1 is SGHRS and CDR2 YFSETQ. The V end was cut by 4 bases, the J end by 2 bases, with 13 bases between. CDR3 region: CASSPGLPGNQPQHF. The CDR3 bases are TGCGCCAGCAGCCCCGGACTGCCTGGCAATCAGCCCCAGCATTTT.

The chain carries TRBV19 and TRBJ1-5; D possibly corresponds to TRBD1 (6 bases). Trimming removed 7 bases from V and 7 bases from J, with 17 bases in between. CDR3 length: 14 amino acids. The germline V gene encodes CDR1 LNHDA and CDR2 SQIVND (reference sequence). CDR3 residues: CASKSPGVGQPQHF. In DNA, the CDR3 is TGTGCCAGTAAGTCTCCAGGGGTAGGACAGCCCCAGCATTTT. The full variable domain, its missing parts supplied by reference TRBV19 and TRBJ1-5, is DGGITQSPKYLFRKEGQNVTLSCEQNLNHDAMYWYRQDPGQGLRLIYYSQIVNDFQKGDIAEGYSVSREKKESFPLTVTSAQKNPTAFYLCASKSPGVGQPQHFGDGTRLSIL.

This chain uses TRBV19 with TRBJ2-7, with 8 bases lining up with TRBD2. After removal of 1 base from V and 3 bases from J, the junction contained 5 bases not matched to a gene. This CDR3 has 15 amino acids. Germline assignment: CDR1 LNHDA and CDR2 SQIVND (reference sequence). CDR3 DNA: TGTGCCAGTAGTATAGGGAGCGGGAGTCTCTACGAGCAGTACTTC. It translates to CASSIGSGSLYEQYF.

The chain combines TRBV9 with TRBJ1-4, with D unresolved. V was trimmed by 0 bases and J by 0 bases, leaving 6 bases between them. Looked up from germline, CDR1 is SGDLS and CDR2 is YYNGEE. The CDR3 has 15 residues. For the CDR3, the DNA is TGTGCCAGCAGCGTAGTTCCAGCAACTAATGAAAAACTGTTTTTT. Its protein product is CASSVVPATNEKLFF.

V usage is TRBV30 and J usage is TRBJ2-1, with 10 nucleotides matching TRBD2. The ends lost 2 bases at V and 4 bases at J; junction bases unmatched: 2. Germline V gene sequence: CDR1 GTSNPN, CDR2 SVGIG (reference sequence). This CDR3 is 14 amino acids long. The CDR3 sequence: CAWSYSGGYNEQFF. In DNA, the CDR3 is TGTGCCTGGAGTTATAGCGGGGGGTACAATGAGCAGTTCTTC. Supplemented by reference TRBV30 and TRBJ2-1, the full variable domain reads SQTIHQWPATLVQPVGSPLSLECTVEGTSNPNLYWYRQAAGRGLQLLFYSVGIGQISSEVPQNLSASRPQDRQFILSSKKLLLSDSGFYLCAWSYSGGYNEQFFGPGTRLTVL.

The chain couples TRBV5-4 to TRBJ1-1, with D perhaps TRBD1 (6 bases). The CDR3 is made up of 14 amino acids. Germline CDR1 SGHNT, CDR2 YYREEE (reference sequence). Trimming stripped 3 bases from V and 3 bases from J, with 12 bases between. CDR3 loop: CASSSPNRDTEAFF. The CDR3, as DNA: TGTGCCAGCAGCTCTCCCAACAGGGACACTGAAGCTTTCTTT.

This sequence joins TRBV7-9 and TRBJ2-3; the D gene is possibly TRBD2 (6 bases). The CDR3 is 16 residues long. Per germline, CDR1 SEHNR and CDR2 FQNEAQ (reference sequence). Deletions cut 5 bases from V and 2 bases from J, with 17 bases between. The CDR3 here is CASSPDSSENTDTQYF. Here the CDR3 DNA reads TGTGCCAGCAGCCCTGACTCTAGCGAGAACACAGATACGCAGTATTTT.

The chain carries TRBV7-2 and TRBJ1-3; D unresolved. This CDR3 contains 16 residues. The ends were cut back, 4 bases at V and 4 bases at J, with 17 bases in the middle. Germline CDR1 reads SGHTA; CDR2 reads FQGNSA. DNA of the CDR3: TGTGCCAGCAGCTCTTCACTGGTGGGAGGAGGAAACACCATATATTTT. Its translation: CASSSSLVGGGNTIYF. The whole variable domain, filled in from reference TRBV7-2 and TRBJ1-3, reads GAGVSQSPSNKVTEKGKDVELRCDPISGHTALYWYRQSLGQGLEFLIYFQGNSAPDKSGLPSDRFSAERTGGSVSTLTIQRTQQEDSAVYLCASSSSLVGGGNTIYFGEGSWLTVV.

This clone was seen once. The V and J genes are TRBV27 and TRBJ2-1, with D possibly TRBD1 on 6 matching bases. Germline V lookup: CDR1 MNHEY, CDR2 SMNVEV (reference sequence). The CDR3 loop spans 14 amino acids. V lost 5 bases and J 6 bases, leaving 14 bases between the germline ends. This CDR3 reads CASSASQGGNEQFF. As DNA, the CDR3 is TGTGCCAGCAGTGCAAGTCAAGGGGGCAATGAGCAGTTCTTC.

J is TRBJ2-7 and V is TRBV7-2; 7 nucleotides agree with TRBD1. V lost 2 bases to trimming and J lost 5 bases; unmatched junction nucleotides: 6. Germline V gives CDR1 SGHTA, CDR2 FQGNSA. CDR3 size: 14 residues. The CDR3 sequence: CASSLKTGLHEQYF. CDR3 bases: TGTGCCAGCAGCTTAAAGACAGGGCTCCACGAGCAGTACTTC.

This clone was observed once. This rearrangement joins TRBV4-1 to TRBJ2-3; 8 bases are a match to TRBD2. Germline V gene data show CDR1 as MGHRA and CDR2 as YSYEKL. J gave up 5 bases and V 0 bases, and 7 bases lay outside the gene matches. The CDR3 loop spans 16 amino acids. CDR3 in DNA: TGCGCCAGCAGCCAAGATGAGAGCGGGGGTGGAGATACGCAGTATTTT. It encodes CASSQDESGGGDTQYF.

The rearrangement links TRBV27 to TRBJ2-1; D may be TRBD1 (5 bases). CDR3 size: 14 residues. The germline V gene has CDR1 MNHEY and CDR2 SMNVEV (reference sequence). The V gene lost 1 base and the J gene lost 3 bases, with 7 bases spanning the gap. The DNA for the CDR3 is TGTGCCAGCAGTTTATGGGGCAGCTACAATGAGCAGTTCTTC. As protein: CASSLWGSYNEQFF.

This clone was detected only a few times. The chain joins TRBV5-1 to TRBJ1-1, with 10 bases aligning to TRBD1. This CDR3 comprises 16 residues. The germline V gene encodes CDR1 SGHRS and CDR2 YFSETQ. V trimming: 4 bases; J trimming: 0 bases; junction bases outside the gene matches: 6. CDR3 sequence (DNA): TGCGCCAGCAGCAGGACAGGGGGACCTATGAACACTGAAGCTTTCTTT. Translation: CASSRTGGPMNTEAFF.

This rearrangement joins TRBV5-4 to TRBJ1-2; the match to TRBD1 covers 10 bases. Germline CDR1 reads SGHNT; CDR2 reads YYREEE (reference sequence). This CDR3 contains 13 residues. J gave up 7 bases and V 3 bases, and 3 bases lay outside the gene matches. DNA for the CDR3: TGTGCCAGCAGCTCCGGGGACAGGGGTGGCTACACCTTC. Its translation: CASSSGDRGGYTF.

This clone was recorded a few times. This sequence joins TRBV27 and TRBJ2-7; 7 nucleotides align to TRBD1. The germline V gene encodes CDR1 MNHEY and CDR2 SMNVEV (reference sequence). This CDR3 contains 16 residues. The ends lost 10 bases at V and 2 bases at J; junction bases unmatched: 17. The CDR3 region has the DNA TGTGCCACCCTAAAAACCAAGGGAACAGGGGCCTACGAGCAGTACTTC. It encodes CATLKTKGTGAYEQYF.

The chain couples TRBV9 to TRBJ1-6; D perhaps matches TRBD1 (5 bases). With 4 bases removed from V and 5 bases from J, the gap between germline ends came to 13 bases. CDR1 is SGDLS and CDR2 is YYNGEE in the germline V gene. The CDR3 has 15 residues. In DNA form, the CDR3 reads TGTGCCAGCAGCCCCGCGGGGGGGGATAATTCACCCCTCCACTTT. Its translation: CASSPAGGDNSPLHF.

The CDR3: CASSLIGRADEQYF. In DNA form, the CDR3 reads TGTGCCAGCAGCCTTATTGGCAGGGCGGACGAGCAGTACTTC. The chain joins TRBV7-2 to TRBJ2-7; D is possibly TRBD1 (5 bases). Germline CDR1 and CDR2: SGHTA and FQGNSA. V lost 5 bases to trimming and J lost 5 bases, with 16 bases between them. The CDR3 spans 14 residues.

V gene TRBV11-2 combines with J gene TRBJ1-4, with D unresolved. Trimming pared 3 bases from V and 8 bases from J, leaving 10 bases between. CDR3 length: 13 residues. CDR1 is SGHAT and CDR2 is FQNNGV in the germline V gene. CDR3 nucleotide sequence: TGTGCCAGCAGCTTGAGAGCCTGGGAAAAACTGTTTTTT. It is translated as CASSLRAWEKLFF.

The gene calls are TRBV7-2 and TRBJ2-7, with D possibly matching TRBD1 (5 bases). Germline loops: CDR1 SGHTA, CDR2 FQGNSA. Trimming pared 0 bases from V and 5 bases from J, leaving 17 bases between. This CDR3 contains 16 residues. The CDR3 bases are TGTGCCAGCAGCTTAGCAGTCTCTCAAGGGGTAAACGAGCAGTACTTC. Protein product: CASSLAVSQGVNEQYF.

The rearrangement joins TRBV5-1 to TRBJ1-1; 10 bases map to TRBD1. The CDR3 runs to 18 residues. Unmatched junction bases numbered 8, after V lost 0 bases and J lost 0 bases. Germline V gives CDR1 SGHRS, CDR2 YFSETQ. The DNA of the CDR3 is TGCGCCAGCAGCTTGGTAGGGACAGGGGCTACTATGAACACTGAAGCTTTCTTT. As protein: CASSLVGTGATMNTEAFF.

Remarks on this clone: Other DNA sequences within the sample encode an identical CDR3. The chain uses TRBV28 and TRBJ2-7; TRBD1 is a possible D gene (5 bases). There are 13 residues in the CDR3. Germline V gene lookup returns CDR1 MDHEN and CDR2 SYDVKM. The V and J ends lost 3 bases and 1 base respectively, with 7 bases between them. CDR3 nucleotides: TGTGCCAGCAGTTTGGGGCGATCCTACGAGCAGTACTTC. Translation gives CASSLGRSYEQYF.